Listed below are T cell receptor beta chains from one sample, sequenced in a study of human T cells and chemical hapten exposure. A single record per CDR3 protein comes from TCRdb applying MiXCR to the RACE reads. The data contain fewer than 350,000 distinct CDR3 sequences, around 7% of them singletons. Specimen: whole blood, collected in connection with sensitization to the hapten diphenylcyclopropenone (DPC). These receptors were taken from a man aged 18-30 years with alopecia areata. Some clones in this sample may be carry-over from other donors' samples. Each CDR3 is given with its conserved first and last residue. The D gene is left open where the match is weak. Size values are once, few and many counts, or a class for expanded clones, and some rows have none.

d_gene	v_gene	j_gene	abundance	len	CDR3nt	CDR3aa
NA	TRBV27	TRBJ2-3	many	20	TGTGCCAGCAGTCAATTTTTTTCATGGTTCACAGATAGAAGCACAGATACGCAGTATTTT	CASSQFFSWFTDRSTDTQYF
NA	TRBV3-1	TRBJ1-1	many	14	TGTGCCAGCAGACTTCAGGGTATGAACACTGAAGCTTTCTTT	CASRLQGMNTEAFF
NA	TRBV15	TRBJ2-5	NA	13	TGTGCCACCAGCAGAGGCAGGGGAGAGACCCAGTACTTC	CATSRGRGETQYF
NA	TRBV24-1	TRBJ2-1	many	14	TGTGCCACCAGTGAGGGGGGATCCTACAATGAGCAGTTCTTC	CATSEGGSYNEQFF
NA	TRBV6-6	TRBJ2-5	NA	15	TGTGCCAGCAGTTACCATGACAGCGAACAGAAGACCCAGTACTTC	CASSYHDSEQKTQYF
NA	TRBV18	TRBJ1-4	NA	15	TGTGCCAGCTCACCTCTCAGGGGAGGCAATGAAAAACTGTTTTTT	CASSPLRGGNEKLFF
NA	TRBV10-3	TRBJ2-2	few	11	TGTGCCATCAGGGATGCCGGGGAGCTGTTTTTT	CAIRDAGELFF
NA	TRBV28	TRBJ2-7	NA	13	TGTGCCAGCAGTTTATTTAAAACCTACGAGCAGTACTTC	CASSLFKTYEQYF
TRBD1	TRBV5-1	TRBJ1-1	NA	16	TGCGCCAGCAGCCTCCTACCGGGACAGGGTCGCGCTGAAGCTTTCTTT	CASSLLPGQGRAEAFF
NA	TRBV5-1	TRBJ1-6	NA	13	TGCGCCAGCAGCTTTAACGACAATTCACCCCTCCACTTT	CASSFNDNSPLHF
NA	TRBV18	TRBJ2-2	many	16	TGTGCCAGCTCACCGCGGGACCGAGCTACCACCGGGGAGCTGTTTTTT	CASSPRDRATTGELFF
NA	TRBV28	TRBJ2-7	many	15	TGTGCCAGCAGTTTGGAGAGGGCCCTCACCTACGAGCAGTACTTC	CASSLERALTYEQYF
NA	TRBV12-3/TRBV12-4	TRBJ1-5	many	13	TGTGCCAGCAGTTTATTGGGTTATCAGCCCCAGCATTTT	CASSLLGYQPQHF
NA	TRBV5-5	TRBJ1-4	few	13	TGTGCCAGCAGCTTGGGTGTCGAGGAAAAACTGTTTTTT	CASSLGVEEKLFF
TRBD1	TRBV7-9	TRBJ2-5	NA	15	TGTGCCAGCAGTATATTGGGACAGCTCCAAGAGACCCAGTACTTC	CASSILGQLQETQYF
TRBD1	TRBV7-9	TRBJ2-2	few	14	TGTGCCAGGGGGACAGGATCGAACACCGGGGAGCTGTTTTTT	CARGTGSNTGELFF
TRBD1	TRBV29-1	TRBJ2-5	NA	15	TGCAGCGTTGAGGACAGGGACAGGCCCCCAGGAACCCAGTACTTC	CSVEDRDRPPGTQYF
NA	TRBV4-3	TRBJ2-1	few	17	TGCGCCAGCAGCCAAGAAGTAACAAGACCGTCCTACAATGAGCAGTTCTTC	CASSQEVTRPSYNEQFF
NA	TRBV4-2	TRBJ1-4	few	13	TGTGCCAGCAGCCAAGAATGGGGTGAAAAACTGTTTTTT	CASSQEWGEKLFF
NA	TRBV7-6	TRBJ2-5	few	13	TGTGCCAGCAGCTTAGGGGGGTCTGGGACCCAGTACTTC	CASSLGGSGTQYF
NA	TRBV6-2/TRBV6-3	TRBJ1-1	medium-sized	12	TGTGCCAGCAGTCGGACAGCTTTGAGGGCTTTCTTT	CASSRTALRAFF
NA	TRBV7-2	TRBJ1-2	few	14	TGTGCCAGCAGCTTAGGGGGCACTCTCTATGGCTACACCTTC	CASSLGGTLYGYTF
NA	TRBV28	TRBJ1-1	many	14	TGTGCCAGCAGTTTATCCCTAATGAACACTGAAGCTTTCTTT	CASSLSLMNTEAFF
NA	TRBV3-1	TRBJ1-3	NA	17	TGTGCCAGCAGCCATCGGATGGACACGAGCTCTGGAAACACCATATATTTT	CASSHRMDTSSGNTIYF
NA	TRBV6-5	TRBJ2-3	few	15	TGTGCCAGCACGTCGACAGCCCTCAGCACAGATACGCAGTATTTT	CASTSTALSTDTQYF
NA	TRBV4-2	TRBJ1-2	few	14	TGTGCCAGCAGCCAAGAAACTCCCAACTATGGCTACACCTTC	CASSQETPNYGYTF
TRBD2	TRBV12-3/TRBV12-4	TRBJ2-7	few	15	TGTGCCAGCAGTCGCGGGACTACCTCAACCTACGAGCAGTACTTC	CASSRGTTSTYEQYF
NA	TRBV4-3	TRBJ1-2	many	14	TGCGCCAGCAGCCAAGATTCGGGAGCCTATGGCTACACCTTC	CASSQDSGAYGYTF
NA	TRBV7-2	TRBJ2-1	few	13	TGTGCCAGCAGCCGCAGATTGTTCAATGAGCAGTTCTTC	CASSRRLFNEQFF
NA	TRBV7-2	TRBJ2-3	NA	12	TGTGCCAGCAGCCAACGGGTAGATACGCAGTATTTT	CASSQRVDTQYF
NA	TRBV10-3	TRBJ1-2	many	13	TGTGCCATCAGTGAGTCGATACCGGCTGGCTACACCTTC	CAISESIPAGYTF
NA	TRBV13	TRBJ2-7	few	14	TGTGCCAGCAGCTTAGGGCAGGGTGCTGGCGAGCAGTACTTC	CASSLGQGAGEQYF
NA	TRBV10-3	TRBJ1-3	NA	19	TGTGCCATCAGTGAGTCACGGTTCCTACAGAAGCTCTCTGGAAACACCATATATTTT	CAISESRFLQKLSGNTIYF
NA	TRBV20-1	TRBJ1-1	many	15	TGCAGTGCTCCATTCCTAGGGGCGCCCAACACTGAAGCTTTCTTT	CSAPFLGAPNTEAFF
TRBD2	TRBV9	TRBJ2-4	few	16	TGTGCCAGCAGCGTAGTGGTAGCGGGGAGTATTTTGATTCAGTACTTC	CASSVVVAGSILIQYF
NA	TRBV6-2/TRBV6-3	TRBJ2-2	many	16	TGTGCCAGCAGTTCCCCCGGGGGCCGGGACACCGGGGAGCTGTTTTTT	CASSSPGGRDTGELFF
NA	TRBV6-2/TRBV6-3	TRBJ1-5	NA	15	TGTGCCAGCAGTCTCCTCGCTGCGAGCAATCAGCCCCAGCATTTT	CASSLLAASNQPQHF